The text below deals with one T cell receptor beta chain. Its antigen is unknown. Libraries were UMI-labeled 5' RACE TRB cDNA. One entry per CDR3 protein, without DNA, is what TCRdb gives after re-calling the 5' RACE reads. The sample has 55,000 to 65,000 distinct CDR3 sequences. This specimen belongs to a study of CXCR3-negative and CXCR3-positive naive CD8 T cells. Overall study findings and caveats: More hydrophobic TRB CDR3s were found in CXCR3-positive naive cells than in CXCR3-negative naive cells.

This CDR3 region has 14 residues. V is TRBV12-3 or TRBV12-4 and J is TRBJ1-2; TCRdb calls TRBD1, which cannot be checked without DNA. The sequence was obtained from a human donor in good health. Some clones in this sample may be carry-over from other donors' samples. Sequencing was carried out using naive CXCR3+ CD8+ T cells from blood. Documented subset: CD45RO-CCR7+CD27+CD95- naive CD8+ T cells expressing CXCR3 (TNR3+). CDR3 residues: CASSPTGDGHGYTF.